This T cell receptor (beta chain) was captured by sequencing in a study of T cell repertoires in cytomegalovirus infection. Study in general: Public TCR beta signatures provided an indication of both CMV infection and a matching HLA type.

TCRdb passed the reads through MiXCR, listing each CDR3 protein once. The repertoire holds some 300,000 distinct CDR3 sequences, with 15% to 20% as singletons. This clonotype showed up many times. Germline lookup yields CDR1 SGHTA and CDR2 FQGNSA. This CDR3 region has 13 residues. Trimming removed 5 bases at V and 2 bases at J, with 9 bases between. Sequencing was performed on PBMCs. The chain joins TRBV7-2 to TRBJ2-5, with unresolved D. This TCR derives from a human donor in good health (CMV status not recorded). Some clones in this sample may be carry-over from other donors' samples. The CDR3, as DNA: TGTGCCAGCAGCCCGTTGGGGCAAGAGACCCAGTACTTC. Its protein product is CASSPLGQETQYF.